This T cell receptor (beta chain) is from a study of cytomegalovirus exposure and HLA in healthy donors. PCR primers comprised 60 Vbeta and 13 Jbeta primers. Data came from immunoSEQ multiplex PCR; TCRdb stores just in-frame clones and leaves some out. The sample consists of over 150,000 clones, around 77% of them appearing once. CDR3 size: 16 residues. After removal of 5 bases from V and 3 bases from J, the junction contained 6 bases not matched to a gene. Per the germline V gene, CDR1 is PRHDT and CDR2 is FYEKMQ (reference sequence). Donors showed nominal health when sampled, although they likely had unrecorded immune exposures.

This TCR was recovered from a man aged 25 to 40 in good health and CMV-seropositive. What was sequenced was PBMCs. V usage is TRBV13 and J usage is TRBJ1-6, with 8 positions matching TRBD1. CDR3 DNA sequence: TGTGCCAGCAGCATTCGTGACAGGGGCTATAATTCACCCCTCCACTTT. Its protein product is CASSIRDRGYNSPLHF.